These 13 T cell receptor beta chains were all obtained from the same sample, sequenced in a study of shared clonotypes between healthy human individuals. The repertoire was sequenced with immunoSEQ multiplex PCR; TCRdb's copy has only in-frame clones and lacks some. This sample has hundreds of thousands of clones; less than 85% occur once, and the top ten carry about 1.8%. The sequenced sample was memory CD4+ T cells sorted from blood. Specified subset: CD45RA-negative fraction. These receptor sequences come from a woman in her twenties or thirties in good health.

This clone was found a few times. This chain connects TRBV28 to TRBJ1-5; D call uncertain. V was clipped by 6 bases and J by 3 bases, with 6 bases between them. Germline V gene lookup returns CDR1 MDHEN and CDR2 SYDVKM. The CDR3 loop spans 12 amino acids. Here the CDR3 reads CASSPTNQPQHF. CDR3 nucleotide sequence: TGTGCCAGCAGCCCGACCAATCAGCCCCAGCATTTT.

The chain combines TRBV20-1 with TRBJ2-5; no firm D call. The J call could be wrong; TRBJ2-7 is a better fit for the DNA end. The CDR3 spans 10 residues. Germline CDR1 is DFQATT and CDR2 is SNEGSKA (reference sequence). Here the CDR3 DNA reads TGCAGTGCTAGTCCCTACGAGCAGTACTTC. Protein product: CSASPYEQYF.

V and J are TRBV19 and TRBJ2-2; the D gene is possibly TRBD1 (6 bases). Germline V gives CDR1 LNHDA, CDR2 SQIVND (reference sequence). Between the trimmed V and J ends, which lost 4 bases and 6 bases, there was a span of 12 bases. The CDR3 loop spans 14 amino acids. The CDR3 is CASSNTGYPGELFF. The DNA of the CDR3 is TGTGCCAGTAGTAATACAGGGTACCCCGGGGAGCTGTTTTTT.

This clone is a singleton in its sample. The chain links TRBV7-3 to TRBJ1-1, with unresolved D. Germline assignment: CDR1 SGHTA and CDR2 FQGTGA. The ends were cut back, 2 bases at V and 2 bases at J, with 12 bases in the middle. This CDR3 is built from 15 residues. The CDR3 DNA is TGTGCCAGCAGCTTACGTCCGGGATTTAACACTGAAGCTTTCTTT. Translation: CASSLRPGFNTEAFF.

J is TRBJ2-5 and V is TRBV5-6; perhaps D is TRBD1 or TRBD2 (5 bases each). The germline V gene encodes CDR1 SGHDT and CDR2 YYEEEE. V dropped 0 bases and J dropped 4 bases, with 13 bases sitting between them. This CDR3 comprises 15 residues. The CDR3 loop is CASSLVTGAGETQYF. The DNA for the CDR3 is TGTGCCAGCAGCTTGGTAACCGGGGCAGGAGAGACCCAGTACTTC. Filled out from reference TRBV5-6 and TRBJ2-5, the complete variable domain reads DAGVTQSPTHLIKTRGQQVTLRCSPKSGHDTVSWYQQALGQGPQFIFQYYEEEERQRGNFPDRFSGHQFPNYSSELNVNALLLGDSALYLCASSLVTGAGETQYFGPGTRLLVL.

This clone was recorded a few times. The V gene is TRBV9, the J gene TRBJ1-3; D is perhaps TRBD1 (5 bases). This CDR3 has 18 residues. Germline V gene sequence: CDR1 SGDLS, CDR2 YYNGEE. V lost 0 bases and J 0 bases, leaving 16 bases between the germline ends. CDR3 sequence reads: CASSVDPGTLASGNTIYF. CDR3 nucleotide sequence: TGTGCCAGCAGCGTAGATCCAGGGACGTTAGCCTCTGGAAACACCATATATTTT.

The CDR3 protein is CASSKTSGSREQYF. CDR3 nucleotide sequence: TGTGCCAGCAGCAAAACTAGCGGGAGTAGGGAGCAGTACTTC. The V and J genes are TRBV9 and TRBJ2-7; 11 bases line up with TRBD2. The CDR3 has 14 residues. Germline assignment: CDR1 SGDLS and CDR2 YYNGEE. After removal of 4 bases from V and 7 bases from J, the junction contained 7 bases not matched to a gene.

This sequence joins TRBV2 and TRBJ1-5; D unclear. Germline lookup yields CDR1 SNHLY and CDR2 FYNNEI. Trimming took 7 bases from V and 7 from J, leaving 26 bases between them. This CDR3 comprises 17 residues. CDR3 region: CASTPPAGSRSMQPQHF. CDR3 sequence (DNA): TGTGCCAGCACTCCCCCCGCTGGCAGTAGGTCAATGCAGCCCCAGCATTTT.

The chain employs TRBV18 and TRBJ2-2, with 7 bases matching TRBD2. The CDR3 extends over 15 amino acids. Trimming at V came to 3 bases and at J to 3 bases, leaving 4 bases not matched to a gene. CDR1 and CDR2 (germline): KGHSH, LQKENI. The CDR3 nucleotides are TGTGCCAGCTCACCCCGGGGGGACGACACCGGGGAGCTGTTTTTT. Encoded protein: CASSPRGDDTGELFF.

The chain is built from TRBV11-2 and TRBJ2-5, with D perhaps TRBD2 (5 bases). V was trimmed by 5 bases and J by 5 bases, leaving 12 bases between them. This CDR3 is built from 13 residues. Per the germline V gene, CDR1 is SGHAT and CDR2 is FQNNGV. CDR3 sequence (DNA): TGTGCCAGCAGCCCCCGGATAGCGGAGACCCAGTACTTC. Encoded protein: CASSPRIAETQYF.

This chain links TRBV29-1 with TRBJ2-7, with 8 positions matching TRBD1. The CDR3 has 11 amino acids. With V trimmed by 4 bases and J by 6 bases, 2 bases remained unmatched. CDR1 and CDR2 from the germline V gene are SQVTM and ANQGSEA. CDR3 sequence (DNA): TGCAGCGTTGGACAGGGGAGCGAGCAGTACTTC. Amino acids: CSVGQGSEQYF.

The CDR3 sequence: CASHPGGYGYTF. CDR3 DNA: TGTGCCAGCCACCCGGGGGGTTATGGCTACACCTTC. The chain has TRBV28 and TRBJ1-2; D might be TRBD1 (5 bases). This CDR3 comprises 12 residues. Trimming took off 8 bases at V and 5 bases at J, with 12 bases between the two ends. Germline CDR1 is MDHEN and CDR2 is SYDVKM.

The chain couples TRBV7-6 to TRBJ1-1; D unresolved. The germline gives CDR1 SGHVS, CDR2 FNYEAQ. V shed 5 bases and J shed 5 bases, with 6 bases lying between them. This CDR3 has 11 amino acids. CDR3 residues: CASSRDTEAFF. As DNA, the CDR3 is TGTGCCAGCAGCCGCGATACTGAAGCTTTCTTT.